This T cell receptor (beta chain) was identified in a study of blood T cells in healthy people across ages. A second PCR of roughly 7 to 11 cycles used a sample-barcoded 5' primer and a J-beta primer mix. MiXCR was run by TCRdb on the 5' RACE reads, yielding one entry per CDR3 protein. The sample lists roughly 1,500,000 distinct CDR3 sequences; about 31% were seen once. The V gene lost 4 bases and the J gene lost 8 bases, with 9 bases spanning the gap. This CDR3 has 12 residues. Germline assignment: CDR1 MNHEY and CDR2 SVGAGI. This sequence joins TRBV6-5 and TRBJ2-1; D is unresolved. This clonotype was sampled from a young woman in good health. The sample consisted of blood. CDR3 region: CASSSTRDEQFF. In DNA form, the CDR3 reads TGTGCCAGCAGTTCGACTCGGGATGAGCAGTTCTTC.